Below are 26 T cell receptor beta chains sequenced from a single sample in a study of vaccination and CD4 T cells after COVID-19. Time point reported: late sampling 161 to 241 days after vaccination in a few convalescent patients. MiXCR was run by TCRdb on the PCR reads, yielding one entry per CDR3 protein. The sample has tens of thousands of distinct CDR3 sequences; around 49% are singletons. This material consisted of CD4+ T cells from blood, taken about 7 months after SARS-CoV-2 vaccination. These receptors came from a human donor who had recovered from COVID-19.

Written as DNA, the CDR3 is TGTGCCAGCAGTGAAAACAGCGCCGGGGAGCTGTTTTTT. It yields the protein CASSENSAGELFF. This chain links TRBV2 with TRBJ2-2; D uncertain. The CDR3 covers 13 residues. Trimming cost V 2 bases and J 6 bases, with 7 bases left between them. Germline V lookup: CDR1 SNHLY, CDR2 FYNNEI. The complete variable domain, with remaining parts taken from reference TRBV2 and TRBJ2-2, reads EPEVTQTPSHQVTQMGQEVILRCVPISNHLYFYWYRQILGQKVEFLVSFYNNEISEKSEIFDDQFSVERPDGSNFTLKIRSTKLEDSAMYFCASSENSAGELFFGEGSRLTVL.

This clonotype was counted a few times. The V call is TRBV18, the J call TRBJ2-7; D unclear. Trimming took off 6 bases at V and 2 bases at J, with 8 bases between the two ends. Germline CDR1 reads KGHSH; CDR2 reads LQKENI. The length of the CDR3 is 12 residues. CDR3 in amino acids: CASSLQTYEQYF. CDR3 bases: TGTGCCAGCTCCCTACAAACCTACGAGCAGTACTTC. Full variable domain (remainder filled in from reference TRBV18 and TRBJ2-7): NAGVMQNPRHLVRRRGQEARLRCSPMKGHSHVYWYRQLPEEGLKFMVYLQKENIIDESGMPKERFSAEFPKEGPSILRIQQVVRGDSAAYFCASSLQTYEQYFGPGTRLTVT.

This clonotype turned up a few times. The V and J genes are TRBV19 and TRBJ2-3, with D tentatively TRBD1 (5 bases). The germline V gene encodes CDR1 LNHDA and CDR2 SQIVND (reference sequence). The CDR3 runs to 15 residues. V was cut by 9 bases and J by 0 bases, with 16 bases left in between. The CDR3 nucleotides read TGTGCCAGCACAGGTTTAGAGTCTAGCACAGATACGCAGTATTTT. Residues: CASTGLESSTDTQYF. The full variable domain, its missing parts supplied by reference TRBV19 and TRBJ2-3, is DGGITQSPKYLFRKEGQNVTLSCEQNLNHDAMYWYRQDPGQGLRLIYYSQIVNDFQKGDIAEGYSVSREKKESFPLTVTSAQKNPTAFYLCASTGLESSTDTQYFGPGTRLTVL.

The CDR3: CSARSPGTGRAEQYF. The CDR3 nucleotides read TGCAGTGCTAGAAGTCCCGGGACAGGGAGGGCCGAGCAGTACTTC. The V call is TRBV20-1, the J call TRBJ2-7; 9 positions agree with TRBD1. V gave up 2 bases and J gave up 6 bases; unmatched junction bases: 11. Looked up from germline, CDR1 is DFQATT and CDR2 is SNEGSKA (reference sequence). This CDR3 spans 15 amino acids.

A few counts support this clonotype. The chain is built from TRBV20-1 and TRBJ2-7, with D maybe TRBD2 (5 bases). From germline, CDR1 is DFQATT and CDR2 SNEGSKA (reference sequence). The CDR3 spans 13 residues. Deletions cut 3 bases from V and 3 bases from J, with 12 bases between. The CDR3 DNA reads TGCAGTGCTAGCTCAGCGGATGACTACGAGCAGTACTTC. Its translation: CSASSADDYEQYF.

The V gene is TRBV27, the J gene TRBJ2-1, with D perhaps TRBD1 (5 bases). The CDR3 spans 16 residues. The germline CDR1 and CDR2 sequences are MNHEY and SMNVEV (reference sequence). V lost 6 bases and J lost 2, with 17 bases in between. In DNA form, the CDR3 reads TGTGCCAGCAGCTCCCGAATGGGGCCTACCTACAATGAGCAGTTCTTC. The encoded protein is CASSSRMGPTYNEQFF.

The rearrangement joins TRBV6-5 to TRBJ2-7; D is perhaps TRBD1 (5 bases). The CDR3 contains 15 residues. Trimming took 4 bases from V and 6 from J, leaving 19 bases between them. Germline V gene data show CDR1 as MNHEY and CDR2 as SVGAGI. CDR3 sequence: CASSFFARVPGEQYF. The CDR3 bases are TGTGCCAGCAGTTTCTTCGCCAGGGTCCCGGGCGAGCAGTACTTC.

V is TRBV18 and J is TRBJ1-6, with D possibly being TRBD1 (5 bases). The CDR3 runs to 13 residues. Trimming left V 5 bases short and J 13 bases short, with 15 bases between. Germline CDR1 KGHSH, CDR2 LQKENI. In DNA, the CDR3 is TGTGCCAGCTCAAGAGACAGCCCAGGGCCCCTCCACTTT. Amino acids: CASSRDSPGPLHF. Using reference TRBV18 and TRBJ1-6 for the parts outside the CDR3, the full variable domain is NAGVMQNPRHLVRRRGQEARLRCSPMKGHSHVYWYRQLPEEGLKFMVYLQKENIIDESGMPKERFSAEFPKEGPSILRIQQVVRGDSAAYFCASSRDSPGPLHFGNGTRLTVT.

The chain joins TRBV7-3 to TRBJ1-1; D is perhaps TRBD1 (6 bases). CDR3 size: 14 residues. Germline V lookup: CDR1 SGHTA, CDR2 FQGTGA. V was clipped by 2 bases and J by 6 bases, with 13 bases between them. The CDR3 bases are TGTGCCAGCAGCTTACACCAGGGGAGCCCTGAAGCTTTCTTT. Protein sequence: CASSLHQGSPEAFF.

The chain uses TRBV27 and TRBJ2-3; 9 nucleotides match TRBD1. Germline CDR1 reads MNHEY; CDR2 reads SMNVEV (reference sequence). This CDR3 region has 18 residues. After removal of 7 bases from V and 4 bases from J, the junction contained 18 bases not matched to a gene. Here the CDR3 DNA reads TGTGCCAGCACGATATCAACCCGGTTGGGACAGGGTGCAGATACGCAGTATTTT. Protein: CASTISTRLGQGADTQYF.

Only one count was recorded for this clonotype. CDR3 DNA: TGCAGTGCCCTGGCCCCTGCCAGATCGCTCTACGAGCAGTACTTC. Translation gives CSALAPARSLYEQYF. The gene calls are TRBV20-1 and TRBJ2-7; D is uncertain. The germline V gene encodes CDR1 DFQATT and CDR2 SNEGSKA (reference sequence). Trimming pared 6 bases from V and 3 bases from J, leaving 21 bases between. This CDR3 spans 15 amino acids.

The table lists this clonotype with a count of one. The chain recombines TRBV4-1 with TRBJ2-1, with TRBD2 as a possible D gene (5 bases). The CDR3 loop spans 13 amino acids. The germline V gene has CDR1 MGHRA and CDR2 YSYEKL. The V and J ends lost 1 base and 7 bases respectively, with 8 bases between them. As DNA, the CDR3 is TGCGCCAGCAGCCAAGTACTAGATAATGAGCAGTTCTTC. It codes for CASSQVLDNEQFF.

V is TRBV18 and J is TRBJ2-7, with D perhaps TRBD1 (5 bases). V lost 0 bases, J lost 6 bases, and 12 bases lay in between. The CDR3 extends over 14 amino acids. Germline-derived CDR1 and CDR2 are KGHSH and LQKENI. The CDR3 nucleotides read TGTGCCAGCTCACCACCGGTTGCAGGGCGCGAGCAGTACTTC. This gives the protein CASSPPVAGREQYF.

The genes are TRBV19 and TRBJ1-5; possibly TRBD1 for D (5 bases). V lost 3 bases and J 4 bases, leaving 13 bases between the germline ends. Germline V gene lookup returns CDR1 LNHDA and CDR2 SQIVND (reference sequence). The CDR3 has 15 residues. This CDR3 reads CASSIGSGSNQPQHF. As DNA, the CDR3 is TGTGCCAGTAGTATCGGGTCAGGGAGTAATCAGCCCCAGCATTTT.

In this sample, this clonotype turned up a few times. The chain recombines TRBV21-1 with TRBJ2-5; the DNA was not compared with TRBD2, the D call given in the table. TRBV21-1 is a pseudogene. CDR3 size: 23 residues. This chain's CDR3 is CASSGPRAGGLGLAGGGGETQYF. The CDR3 coding sequence is TGTGCCAGCAGCGGACCAAGGGCCGGGGGCTTGGGACTAGCGGGAGGTGGGGGTGAGACCCAGTACTTC.

J is TRBJ2-5 and V is TRBV20-1; the D is unclear. The CDR3 extends over 14 amino acids. V lost 0 bases, J lost 1 base, and 9 bases lay in between. Germline V CDR1 and CDR2: DFQATT, SNEGSKA (reference sequence). The CDR3 region is CSARDNGGQETQYF. The CDR3 DNA is TGCAGTGCTAGAGACAACGGCGGCCAAGAGACCCAGTACTTC.

About this clonotype itself: The conserved phenylalanine or tryptophan normally closing the CDR3 is absent here, so this likely arose from a read error. The genes are TRBV6-1 and TRBJ1-5; the D is unclear. V gave up 4 bases and J gave up 0 bases, with 10 bases separating them. The germline gives CDR1 MNHNS, CDR2 SASEGT. This CDR3 comprises 15 residues. In nucleotides, the CDR3 is TGTGCCAGCAGTGCGAGGGTTAATAGCAATCAGCCCCAGCATTCT. The encoded protein is CASSARVNSNQPQHS.

This chain uses TRBV6-1 with TRBJ2-3, with 11 bases lining up with TRBD1. This CDR3 contains 14 residues. Germline V gene sequence: CDR1 MNHNS, CDR2 SASEGT. The ends lost 10 bases at V and 4 bases at J; junction bases unmatched: 7. CDR3 in amino acids: CATGEGQGADTQYF. CDR3 DNA: TGTGCCACCGGGGAGGGACAGGGGGCAGATACGCAGTATTTT.

A few counts support this clonotype. V usage is TRBV6-1 and J usage is TRBJ2-5, with 9 positions matching TRBD2. Germline CDR1 and CDR2: MNHNS and SASEGT. J was trimmed by 4 bases and V by 3 bases; bases with no gene match: 18. This CDR3 region has 19 residues. In DNA form, the CDR3 reads TGTGCCAGCAGTGACTCCATTCCCTTTGGCGGGAGGGCCAGAGAGACCCAGTACTTC. Its translation: CASSDSIPFGGRARETQYF.

This clonotype occurred a few times. The genes are TRBV20-1 and TRBJ1-5, with D perhaps matching TRBD1 (5 bases). V was trimmed by 6 bases and J by 1 base, leaving 16 bases between them. This CDR3 has 15 residues. Germline V gene lookup returns CDR1 DFQATT and CDR2 SNEGSKA (reference sequence). The CDR3 protein is CSAGGGRPSNQPQHF. CDR3 DNA: TGCAGTGCCGGCGGGGGGAGGCCCAGCAATCAGCCCCAGCATTTT.

This clonotype was observed once. The J gene is TRBJ2-7, the V gene TRBV11-1; 9 bases are a match to TRBD1. CDR1 SGHAT and CDR2 FQDESV come from the germline V gene (reference sequence). The ends lost 6 bases at V and 3 bases at J; junction bases unmatched: 6. The CDR3 runs 14 residues. CDR3 in DNA: TGTGCCAGCAGGTACGGACAGGGGCGCTACGAGCAGTACTTC. Residues: CASRYGQGRYEQYF.

This clonotype occurred once. The genes are TRBV5-1 and TRBJ1-6, with TRBD1 identical over 7 bases. The CDR3 has 15 amino acids. CDR1 and CDR2 (germline): SGHRS, YFSETQ. V was clipped by 3 bases and J by 7 bases; unmatched bases: 7. The CDR3 DNA reads as TGCGCCAGCAGCTCCCCCGGGACAGAGAATTCACCCCTCCACTTT. This codes for CASSSPGTENSPLHF.

V is TRBV6-1 and J is TRBJ2-7; 9 bases align to TRBD1. Germline CDR1 and CDR2: MNHNS and SASEGT. The J segment lost 2 bases and the V segment lost 5 bases, leaving 10 bases of the junction unmatched. This CDR3 is built from 16 residues. Here the CDR3 DNA reads TGTGCCAGCAGTCGCCCTCCGGGACAGGGTACCTACGAGCAGTACTTC. Residues: CASSRPPGQGTYEQYF.

This clonotype occurred once. V and J are TRBV29-1 and TRBJ2-7; no definite D call. The CDR3 has 11 residues. Per the germline V gene, CDR1 is SQVTM and CDR2 is ANQGSEA. Trimming removed 6 bases at V and 2 bases at J, with 8 bases between. The CDR3 DNA follows: TGCAGCGTGCACCTCGCCTACGAGCAGTACTTC. Its protein is CSVHLAYEQYF.

This chain connects TRBV7-8 to TRBJ2-7; the D is unclear. The CDR3 is made up of 14 amino acids. The V end was cut by 3 bases, the J end by 1 base, with 10 bases between. Germline CDR1 SGHVS, CDR2 FQNEAQ. As DNA, the CDR3 is TGTGCCAGCAGCTTTAAAACAGATTCCTACGAGCAGTACTTC. It specifies CASSFKTDSYEQYF.

V usage is TRBV6-1 and J usage is TRBJ1-5; TRBD1 might be the D (5 bases). Trimming shortened V by 5 bases and J by 4 bases, and 18 bases separated the two germline ends. Per germline, CDR1 MNHNS and CDR2 SASEGT. The CDR3 has 16 residues. DNA of the CDR3: TGTGCCAGCAGTCCCCAAGGGGTCCCGTCGAATCAGCCCCAGCATTTT. Translating gives CASSPQGVPSNQPQHF.